Below, 4 T cell receptor beta chains from the same sample are listed, as sequenced in a study of T cell responses to AZD1222 COVID-19 vaccine (dated by TCRdb to the early 2020s). Explained via the paper, the time point label denotes: about 28 days (+/-7) after the second vaccine dose. The sample's treatment or condition label, decoded: meningococcal conjugate vaccine given as trial control. Receptor libraries were prepared by the immunoSEQ multiplex PCR assay. TCRdb mirrors the immuneACCESS table, restricted to in-frame sequences. Some clones are absent from its copies; in checked studies, under half trace to an unresolved V gene, and the reason for the others is unknown. The sample data list roughly 200,000 clones, and over 80% of these were observed just once. Approximately 0.98% of the sample lies in the top ten. The starting material was peripheral blood, obtained 28 days after the second dose of the MenACWY control vaccine. Receptor source: an adult who received the MenACWY meningococcal vaccine as a control.

This sequence joins TRBV5-1 and TRBJ1-2, with D possibly TRBD1 on 5 matching bases. V lost 3 bases and J 4 bases, leaving 16 bases between the germline ends. The CDR3 has 15 amino acids. Germline CDR1 is SGHRS and CDR2 is YFSETQ. This chain's CDR3 is CASSYETVRSYGYTF. In DNA, the CDR3 is TGCGCCAGCAGCTACGAGACAGTTAGGAGCTATGGCTACACCTTC. The full variable domain, rest sourced from reference TRBV5-1 and TRBJ1-2, is KAGVTQTPRYLIKTRGQQVTLSCSPISGHRSVSWYQQTPGQGLQFLFEYFSETQRNKGNFPGRFSGRQFSNSRSEMNVSTLELGDSALYLCASSYETVRSYGYTFGSGTRLTVV.

This clone was seen just once. The chain carries TRBV12-5 and TRBJ1-1, with D unresolved. CDR1 and CDR2 (germline): LGHNT, FRNRAP. The CDR3 length is 14 residues. Trimming left V 2 bases short and J 2 bases short, with 9 bases between. The CDR3 region is CASGLIHRNTEAFF. The CDR3 DNA reads as TGTGCTAGTGGTTTGATACACCGTAACACTGAAGCTTTCTTT.

The gene calls are TRBV19 and TRBJ1-1, with no clear D. CDR1 is LNHDA, CDR2 SQIVND, per germline (reference sequence). CDR3 length equals 15 residues. Trimming cost V 3 bases and J 10 bases, with 21 bases left between them. CDR3 loop: CASSMMERNKAGAFF. CDR3 DNA: TGTGCCAGTAGTATGATGGAACGGAACAAGGCTGGAGCTTTCTTT.

The chain employs TRBV30 and TRBJ1-4, with D tentatively TRBD1 (6 bases). CDR3 length equals 14 residues. The V gene lost 4 bases and the J gene lost 3 bases, with 12 bases spanning the gap. CDR1 and CDR2 (germline): GTSNPN, SVGIG (reference sequence). This CDR3 is CAWNSGQPNEKLFF. The CDR3 region has the DNA TGTGCCTGGAATTCCGGACAGCCTAATGAAAAACTGTTTTTT. The full variable domain, in which reference TRBV30 and TRBJ1-4 provide the parts outside the CDR3, is SQTIHQWPATLVQPVGSPLSLECTVEGTSNPNLYWYRQAAGRGLQLLFYSVGIGQISSEVPQNLSASRPQDRQFILSSKKLLLSDSGFYLCAWNSGQPNEKLFFGSGTQLSVL.